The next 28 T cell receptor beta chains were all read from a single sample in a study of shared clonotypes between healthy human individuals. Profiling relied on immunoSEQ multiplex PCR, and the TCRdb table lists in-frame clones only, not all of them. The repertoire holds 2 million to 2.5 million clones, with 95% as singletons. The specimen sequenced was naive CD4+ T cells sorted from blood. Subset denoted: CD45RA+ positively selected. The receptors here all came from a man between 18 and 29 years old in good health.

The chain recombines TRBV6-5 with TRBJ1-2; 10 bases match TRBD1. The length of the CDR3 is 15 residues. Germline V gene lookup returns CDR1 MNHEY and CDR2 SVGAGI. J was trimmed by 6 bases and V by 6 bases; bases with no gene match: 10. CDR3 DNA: TGTGCCAGCAGAGAGACAGGGGGCAGATCGGATGGCTACACCTTC. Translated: CASRETGGRSDGYTF.

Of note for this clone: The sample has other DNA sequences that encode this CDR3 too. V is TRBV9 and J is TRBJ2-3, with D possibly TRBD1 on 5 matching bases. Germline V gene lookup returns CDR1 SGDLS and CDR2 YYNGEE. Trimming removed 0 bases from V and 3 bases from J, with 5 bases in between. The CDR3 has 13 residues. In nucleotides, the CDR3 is TGTGCCAGCAGCGTAGCAGGGACAGATACGCAGTATTTT. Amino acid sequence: CASSVAGTDTQYF.

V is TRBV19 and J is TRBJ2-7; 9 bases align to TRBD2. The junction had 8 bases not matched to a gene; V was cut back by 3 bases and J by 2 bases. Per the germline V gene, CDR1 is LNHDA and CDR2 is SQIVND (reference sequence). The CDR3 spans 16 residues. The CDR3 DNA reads TGTGCCAGTAGTATCGCAGGGACTAGCCGGACCTACGAGCAGTACTTC. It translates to CASSIAGTSRTYEQYF.

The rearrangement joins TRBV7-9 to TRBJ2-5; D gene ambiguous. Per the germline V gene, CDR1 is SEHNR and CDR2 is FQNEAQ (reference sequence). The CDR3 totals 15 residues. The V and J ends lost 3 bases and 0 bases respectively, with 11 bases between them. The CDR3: CASSFFEVDQETQYF. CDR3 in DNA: TGTGCCAGCAGCTTTTTCGAGGTTGACCAAGAGACCCAGTACTTC.

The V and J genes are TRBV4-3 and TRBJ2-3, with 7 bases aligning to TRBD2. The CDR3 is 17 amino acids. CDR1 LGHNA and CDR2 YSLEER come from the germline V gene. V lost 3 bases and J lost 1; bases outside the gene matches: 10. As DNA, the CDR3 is TGCGCCAGCAGCCAGGCCTTTCCGGGGGGTGGCACAGATACGCAGTATTTT. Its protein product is CASSQAFPGGGTDTQYF.

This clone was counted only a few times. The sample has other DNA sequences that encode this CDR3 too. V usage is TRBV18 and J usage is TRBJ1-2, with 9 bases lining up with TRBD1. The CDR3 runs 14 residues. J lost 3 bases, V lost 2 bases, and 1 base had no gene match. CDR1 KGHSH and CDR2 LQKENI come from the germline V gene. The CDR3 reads CASSPGTGHYGYTF. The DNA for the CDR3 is TGTGCCAGCTCACCAGGGACAGGGCACTATGGCTACACCTTC.

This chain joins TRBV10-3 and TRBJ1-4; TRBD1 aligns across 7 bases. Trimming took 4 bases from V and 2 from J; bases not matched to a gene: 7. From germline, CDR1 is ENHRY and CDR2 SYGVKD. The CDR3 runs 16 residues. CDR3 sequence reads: CAISGGQTGTNEKLFF. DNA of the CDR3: TGTGCCATCAGTGGGGGACAGACAGGGACTAATGAAAAACTGTTTTTT.

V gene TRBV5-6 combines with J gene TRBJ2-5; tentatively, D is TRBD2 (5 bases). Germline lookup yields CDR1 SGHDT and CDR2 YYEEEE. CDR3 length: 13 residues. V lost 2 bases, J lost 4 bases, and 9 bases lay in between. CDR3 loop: CASSFVAGETQYF. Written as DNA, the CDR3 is TGTGCCAGCAGCTTTGTTGCGGGAGAGACCCAGTACTTC.

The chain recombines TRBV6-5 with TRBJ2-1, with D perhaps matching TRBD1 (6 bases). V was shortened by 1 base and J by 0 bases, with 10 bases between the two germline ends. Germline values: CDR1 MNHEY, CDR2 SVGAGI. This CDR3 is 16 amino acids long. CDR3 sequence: CASSYLGQFSYNEQFF. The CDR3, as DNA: TGTGCCAGCAGTTACTTAGGACAGTTCTCCTACAATGAGCAGTTCTTC.

For the CDR3, the DNA is TGCGCCAGCAGTTTTACTCTAGCGGGGGACACCGGGGAGCTGTTTTTT. It is translated as CASSFTLAGDTGELFF. V is TRBV5-1 and J is TRBJ2-2, with TRBD2 matching over 10 bases. With 5 bases clipped from V and 3 bases from J, the junction kept 7 bases outside the gene matches. Germline V gene lookup returns CDR1 SGHRS and CDR2 YFSETQ. The CDR3 is made up of 16 amino acids.

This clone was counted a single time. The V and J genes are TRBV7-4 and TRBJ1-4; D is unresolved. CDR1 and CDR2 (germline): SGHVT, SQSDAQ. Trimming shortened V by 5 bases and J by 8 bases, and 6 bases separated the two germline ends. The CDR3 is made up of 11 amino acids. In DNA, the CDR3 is TGTGCCAGCAGCGTAAAAGAAAAACTGTTTTTT. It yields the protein CASSVKEKLFF. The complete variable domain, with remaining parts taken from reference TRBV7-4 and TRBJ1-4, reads GAGVSQSPRYKVAKRGRDVALRCDSISGHVTLYWYRQTLGQGSEVLTYSQSDAQRDKSGRPSGRFSAERPERSVSTLKIQRTEQGDSAVYLCASSVKEKLFFGSGTQLSVL.

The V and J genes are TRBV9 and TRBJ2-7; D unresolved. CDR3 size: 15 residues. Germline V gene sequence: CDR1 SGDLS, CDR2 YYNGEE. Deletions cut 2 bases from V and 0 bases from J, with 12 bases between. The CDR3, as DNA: TGTGCCAGCAGCGTGGGTTGGTCGGACTCCTACGAGCAGTACTTC. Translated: CASSVGWSDSYEQYF.

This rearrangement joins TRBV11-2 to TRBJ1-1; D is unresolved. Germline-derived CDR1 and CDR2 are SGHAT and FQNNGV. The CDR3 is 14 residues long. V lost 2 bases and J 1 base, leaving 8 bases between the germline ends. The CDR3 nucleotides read TGTGCCAGCAGCTTAAATACACAGAACACTGAAGCTTTCTTT. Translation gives CASSLNTQNTEAFF.

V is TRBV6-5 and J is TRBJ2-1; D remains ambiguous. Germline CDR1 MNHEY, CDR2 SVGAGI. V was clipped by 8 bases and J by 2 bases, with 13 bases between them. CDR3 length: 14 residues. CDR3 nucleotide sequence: TGTGCCAGCCACAGTTCGATTCCCTACAATGAGCAGTTCTTC. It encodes CASHSSIPYNEQFF.

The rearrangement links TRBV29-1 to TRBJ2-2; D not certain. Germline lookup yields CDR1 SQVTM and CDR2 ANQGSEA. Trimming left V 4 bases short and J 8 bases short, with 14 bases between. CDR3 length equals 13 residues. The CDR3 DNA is TGCAGCGTTGTCCCTCTATTTGAGGGGGAGCTGTTTTTT. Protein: CSVVPLFEGELFF.

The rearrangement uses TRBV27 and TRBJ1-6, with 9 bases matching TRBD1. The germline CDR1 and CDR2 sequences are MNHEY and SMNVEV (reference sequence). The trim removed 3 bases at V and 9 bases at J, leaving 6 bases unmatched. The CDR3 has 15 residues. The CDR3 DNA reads TGTGCCAGCAGTTTGGAGGGACAGGGCGGTTCACCCCTCCACTTT. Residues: CASSLEGQGGSPLHF.

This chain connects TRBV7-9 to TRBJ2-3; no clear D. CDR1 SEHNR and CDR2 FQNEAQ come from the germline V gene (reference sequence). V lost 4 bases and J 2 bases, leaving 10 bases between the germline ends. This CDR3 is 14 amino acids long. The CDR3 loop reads CASSSDGFTDTQYF. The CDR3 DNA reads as TGTGCCAGCAGCTCGGACGGTTTCACAGATACGCAGTATTTT.

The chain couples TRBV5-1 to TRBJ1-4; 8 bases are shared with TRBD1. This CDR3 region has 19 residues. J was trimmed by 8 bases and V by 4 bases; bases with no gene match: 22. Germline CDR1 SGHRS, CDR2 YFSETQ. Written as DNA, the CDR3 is TGCGCCAGCAGCCGAACCCTCGAGCAGGGGGCGTCTGATGTAGAAAAACTGTTTTTT. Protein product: CASSRTLEQGASDVEKLFF.

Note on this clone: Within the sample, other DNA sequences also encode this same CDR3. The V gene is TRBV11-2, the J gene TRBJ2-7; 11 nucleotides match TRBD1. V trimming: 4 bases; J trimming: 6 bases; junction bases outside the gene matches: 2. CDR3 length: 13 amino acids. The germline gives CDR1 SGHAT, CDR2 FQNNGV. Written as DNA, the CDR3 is TGTGCCAGCAGCTCCGGGACAGGGGGCGAGCAGTACTTC. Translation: CASSSGTGGEQYF.

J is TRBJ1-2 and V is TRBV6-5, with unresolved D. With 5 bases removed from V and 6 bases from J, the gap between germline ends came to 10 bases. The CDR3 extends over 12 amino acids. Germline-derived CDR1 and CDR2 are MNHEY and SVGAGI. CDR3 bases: TGTGCCAGCAGTCGAATAGGCGATGGCTACACCTTC. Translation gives CASSRIGDGYTF.

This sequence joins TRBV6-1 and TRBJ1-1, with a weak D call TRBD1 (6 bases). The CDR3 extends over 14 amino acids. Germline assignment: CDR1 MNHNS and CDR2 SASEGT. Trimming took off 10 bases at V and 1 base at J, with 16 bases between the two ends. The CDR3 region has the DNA TGTGCCATCAACTCGGGGGCTCCGAACACTGAAGCTTTCTTT. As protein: CAINSGAPNTEAFF.

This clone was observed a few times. The CDR3 reads CASSPGQQSNGELFF. The CDR3, as DNA: TGTGCCAGCTCACCAGGACAACAAAGCAACGGGGAGCTGTTTTTT. The chain employs TRBV18 and TRBJ2-2; TRBD1 might be the D (5 bases). V lost 2 bases, J lost 7 bases, and 14 bases lay in between. CDR3 size: 15 residues. CDR1 is KGHSH, CDR2 LQKENI, per germline. Full variable domain (outside the CDR3, taken from reference TRBV18 and TRBJ2-2): NAGVMQNPRHLVRRRGQEARLRCSPMKGHSHVYWYRQLPEEGLKFMVYLQKENIIDESGMPKERFSAEFPKEGPSILRIQQVVRGDSAAYFCASSPGQQSNGELFFGEGSRLTVL.

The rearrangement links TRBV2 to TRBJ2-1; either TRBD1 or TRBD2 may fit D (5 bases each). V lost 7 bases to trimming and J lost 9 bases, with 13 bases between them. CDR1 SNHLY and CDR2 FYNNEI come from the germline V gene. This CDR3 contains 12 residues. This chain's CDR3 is CASTREWSEQFF. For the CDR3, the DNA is TGTGCCAGCACCAGGGAGTGGAGTGAGCAGTTCTTC.

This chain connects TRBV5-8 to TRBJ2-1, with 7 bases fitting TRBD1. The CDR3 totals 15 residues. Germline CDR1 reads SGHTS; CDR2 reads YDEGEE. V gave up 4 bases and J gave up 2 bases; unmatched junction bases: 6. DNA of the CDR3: TGTGCCAGCAGCCTACACGGACAGGCCTACAATGAGCAGTTCTTC. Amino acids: CASSLHGQAYNEQFF.

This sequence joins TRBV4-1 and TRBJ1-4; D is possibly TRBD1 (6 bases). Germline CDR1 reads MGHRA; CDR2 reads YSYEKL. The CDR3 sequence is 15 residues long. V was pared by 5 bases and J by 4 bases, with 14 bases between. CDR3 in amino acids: CASSYHRDNNEKLFF. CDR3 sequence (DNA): TGCGCCAGCAGCTACCACCGGGACAATAATGAAAAACTGTTTTTT.

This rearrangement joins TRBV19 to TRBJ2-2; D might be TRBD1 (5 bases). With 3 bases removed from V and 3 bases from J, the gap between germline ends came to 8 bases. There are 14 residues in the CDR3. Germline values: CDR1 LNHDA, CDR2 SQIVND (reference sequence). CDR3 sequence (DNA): TGTGCCAGTAGTATTCTGGGGCACACCGGGGAGCTGTTTTTT. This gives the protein CASSILGHTGELFF.

CDR3 amino acids: CASSPPGYEQYF. The CDR3 coding sequence is TGTGCCAGCAGTCCGCCAGGCTACGAGCAGTACTTC. The genes are TRBV2 and TRBJ2-7; D is unresolved. CDR3 length: 12 amino acids. Per the germline V gene, CDR1 is SNHLY and CDR2 is FYNNEI. V gave up 5 bases and J gave up 3 bases, with 8 bases separating them.

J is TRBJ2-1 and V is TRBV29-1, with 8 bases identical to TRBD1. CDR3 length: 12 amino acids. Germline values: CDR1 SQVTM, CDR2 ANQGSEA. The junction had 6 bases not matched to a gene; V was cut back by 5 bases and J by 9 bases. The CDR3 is CSVRQGLGEQFF. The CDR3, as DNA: TGCAGCGTTCGACAGGGGTTGGGTGAGCAGTTCTTC.